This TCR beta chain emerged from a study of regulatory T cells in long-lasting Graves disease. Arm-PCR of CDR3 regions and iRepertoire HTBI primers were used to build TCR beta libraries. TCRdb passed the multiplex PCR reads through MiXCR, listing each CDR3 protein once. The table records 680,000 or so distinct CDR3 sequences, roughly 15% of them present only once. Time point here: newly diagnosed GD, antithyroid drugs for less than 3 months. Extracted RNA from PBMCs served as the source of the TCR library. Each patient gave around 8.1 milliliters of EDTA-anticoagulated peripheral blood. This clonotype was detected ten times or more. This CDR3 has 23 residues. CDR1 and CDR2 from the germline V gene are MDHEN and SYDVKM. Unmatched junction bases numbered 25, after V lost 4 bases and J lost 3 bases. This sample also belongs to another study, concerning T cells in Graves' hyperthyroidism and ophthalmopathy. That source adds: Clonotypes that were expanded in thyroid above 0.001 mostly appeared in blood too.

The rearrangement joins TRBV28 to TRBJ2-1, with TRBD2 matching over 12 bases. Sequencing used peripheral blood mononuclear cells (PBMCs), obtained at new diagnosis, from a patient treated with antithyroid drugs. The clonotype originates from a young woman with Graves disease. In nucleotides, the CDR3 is TGTGCCAGCAGTTACCCCCCCCAGACTAGCGGGAGTACTAATCCTACCTACTACAATGAGCAGTTCTTC. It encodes CASSYPPQTSGSTNPTYYNEQFF.